This T cell receptor (beta chain) was documented in a study of blood T cell repertoires in COVID-19. Profiled with immunoSEQ multiplex PCR; TCRdb holds only in-frame clones, not every one. The sample records around 250,000 clones, about 86% being singletons. V lost 1 base and J 10 bases, leaving 11 bases between the germline ends. The germline CDR1 and CDR2 sequences are MNHNS and SASEGT. This CDR3 has 14 residues. The V gene is TRBV6-1, the J gene TRBJ1-6; possibly TRBD1 for D (5 bases). The source material was peripheral blood. The origin of this receptor is a man between 18 and 29 years old with active or convalescent COVID-19. The CDR3 DNA reads TGTGCCAGCAGTGAAGGTCTGCGGGGGTCACCCCTCCACTTT. This sequence encodes CASSEGLRGSPLHF.